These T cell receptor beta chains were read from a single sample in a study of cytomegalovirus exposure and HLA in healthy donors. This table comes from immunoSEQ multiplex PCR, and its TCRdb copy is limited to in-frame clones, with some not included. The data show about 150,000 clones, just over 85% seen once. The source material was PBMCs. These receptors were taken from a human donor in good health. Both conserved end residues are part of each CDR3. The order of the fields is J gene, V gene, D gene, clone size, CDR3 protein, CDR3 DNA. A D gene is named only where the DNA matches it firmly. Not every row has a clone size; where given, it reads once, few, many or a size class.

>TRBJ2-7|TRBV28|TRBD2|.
CASSLAGGRLYEQYF
TGTGCCAGCAGTCTAGCGGGAGGGCGACTCTACGAGCAGTACTTC
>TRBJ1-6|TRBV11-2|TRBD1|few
CASSFLYRGFHNSPLHF
TGTGCCAGCAGCTTTTTGTACAGGGGGTTCCATAATTCACCCCTCCACTTT
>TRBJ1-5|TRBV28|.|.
CASYPMGQRRYSNQPQHF
TGTGCCAGCTACCCAATGGGGCAAAGGCGATATAGCAATCAGCCCCAGCATTTT
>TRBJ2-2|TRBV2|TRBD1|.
CASSGHWTGTNTGELFF
TGTGCCAGCAGTGGCCATTGGACAGGGACGAACACCGGGGAGCTGTTTTTT
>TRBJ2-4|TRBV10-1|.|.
CASRATPGIQYF
TGCGCCAGCAGGGCGACACCCGGCATTCAGTACTTC
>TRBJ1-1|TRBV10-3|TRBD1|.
CAISDPGQANTEAFF
TGTGCCATCAGTGACCCCGGACAGGCGAACACTGAAGCTTTCTTT
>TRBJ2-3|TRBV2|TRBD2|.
CASRSTSARTDTQYF
TGTGCCAGCAGATCGACTAGCGCTCGCACAGATACGCAGTATTTT
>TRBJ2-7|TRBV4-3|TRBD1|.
CASSQPGTGVSEQYF
TGCGCCAGCAGCCAGCCGGGGACAGGGGTCTCCGAGCAGTACTTC
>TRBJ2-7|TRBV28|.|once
CASSPGGSLSDEQYF
TGTGCCAGCAGTCCAGGGGGGAGTCTGTCGGACGAGCAGTACTTC
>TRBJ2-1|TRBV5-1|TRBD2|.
CASSFSSGRTTSEQFF
TGCGCCAGCAGCTTTTCTAGCGGGAGAACTACGAGTGAGCAGTTCTTC
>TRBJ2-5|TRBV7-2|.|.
CASSLGLVWSQETQYF
TGTGCCAGCAGCTTAGGACTAGTCTGGAGTCAAGAGACCCAGTACTTC
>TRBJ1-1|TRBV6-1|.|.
CASSVGLLNTEAFF
TGTGCCAGCAGTGTGGGCTTGTTGAACACTGAAGCTTTCTTT
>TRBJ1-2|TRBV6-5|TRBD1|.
CASSYVGTGLGYTF
TGTGCCAGCAGTTACGTCGGGACAGGGCTTGGCTACACCTTC
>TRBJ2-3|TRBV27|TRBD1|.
CASSSLGQGSTDTQYF
TGTGCCAGCAGTTCCTTGGGACAGGGGTCCACAGATACGCAGTATTTT
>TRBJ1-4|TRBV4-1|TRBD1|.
CASSHGQGKNEKLFF
TGCGCCAGCAGCCACGGACAGGGGAAGAATGAAAAACTGTTTTTT
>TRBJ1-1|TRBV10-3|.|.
CATGPGTEAFF
TGTGCCACCGGGCCGGGGACTGAAGCTTTCTTT
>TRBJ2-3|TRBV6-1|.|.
CASRSTVNTQYF
TGTGCCAGCAGGTCGACAGTTAATACGCAGTATTTT
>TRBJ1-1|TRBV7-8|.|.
CASSLIGGEAFF
TGTGCCAGCAGCCTAATAGGGGGTGAAGCTTTCTTT
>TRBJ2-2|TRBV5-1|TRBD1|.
CASSLGVGTVNTGELFF
TGCGCCAGCAGCTTGGGAGTCGGGACAGTTAACACCGGGGAGCTGTTTTTT
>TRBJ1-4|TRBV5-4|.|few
CASSPDRGLPKLFF
TGTGCCAGCAGCCCGGACAGAGGGCTGCCAAAACTGTTTTTT
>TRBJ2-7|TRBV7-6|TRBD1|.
CASSSYRDRTYEQYF
TGTGCCAGCAGCTCTTACCGGGACAGAACCTACGAGCAGTACTTC
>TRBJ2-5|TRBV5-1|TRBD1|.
CASSRDRGGETQYF
TGCGCCAGCAGCCGGGACAGGGGGGGGGAGACCCAGTACTTC
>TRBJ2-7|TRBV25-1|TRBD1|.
CASSGQVTDREQYF
TGTGCCAGCAGCGGACAGGTGACCGATAGGGAGCAGTACTTC
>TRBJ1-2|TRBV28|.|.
CASSLVGGRGRYGYTF
TGTGCCAGCAGTTTGGTCGGCGGGAGGGGAAGATATGGCTACACCTTC
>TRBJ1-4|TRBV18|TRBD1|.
CASSPPGQGLEKLFF
TGTGCCAGCTCACCACCGGGACAGGGGTTGGAAAAACTGTTTTTT
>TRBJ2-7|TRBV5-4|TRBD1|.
CASSRQGYYEQYF
TGTGCCAGCAGCCGACAGGGTTACTACGAGCAGTACTTC
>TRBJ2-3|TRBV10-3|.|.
CAISEQGDTQYF
TGTGCCATCAGTGAGCAGGGGGATACGCAGTATTTT
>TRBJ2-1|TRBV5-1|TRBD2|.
CASKEAGVVGEQFF
TGCGCCAGCAAGGAAGCGGGAGTCGTGGGTGAGCAGTTCTTC
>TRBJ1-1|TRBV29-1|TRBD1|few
CSVPWDRNTEAFF
TGCAGCGTCCCTTGGGACAGGAACACTGAAGCTTTCTTT
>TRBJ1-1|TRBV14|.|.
CARYRVNTEAFF
TGTGCCAGGTACAGGGTGAACACTGAAGCTTTCTTT
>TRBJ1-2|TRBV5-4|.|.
CASSFDYGYTF
TGTGCCAGCAGCTTCGACTATGGCTACACCTTC
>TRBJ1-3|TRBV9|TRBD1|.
CASSTTRTGSGNTIYF
TGTGCCAGCAGTACCACTCGGACAGGCTCGGGAAACACCATATATTTT
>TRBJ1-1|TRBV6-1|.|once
CASSGQLNTEAFF
TGTGCCAGCAGTGGGCAATTGAACACTGAAGCTTTCTTT
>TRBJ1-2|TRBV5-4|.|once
CASSPTGDAGRNGYTF
TGTGCCAGCAGCCCCACCGGGGACGCCGGGAGGAATGGCTACACCTTC
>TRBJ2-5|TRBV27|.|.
CASSFLGGSETQYF
TGTGCCAGCAGTTTTCTCGGGGGTTCTGAGACCCAGTACTTC
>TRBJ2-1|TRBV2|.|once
CASKRRLEINEQFF
TGTGCCAGCAAACGTAGACTAGAGATCAATGAGCAGTTCTTC
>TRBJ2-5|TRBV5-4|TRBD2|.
CASSSGLAGGQETQYF
TGTGCCAGCAGCTCGGGACTAGCGGGGGGGCAAGAGACCCAGTACTTC
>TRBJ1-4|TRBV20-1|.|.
CSARPQLKLFF
TGCAGTGCTAGACCCCAACTAAAACTGTTTTTT
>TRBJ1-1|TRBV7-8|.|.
CASSLSEQTSEAFF
TGTGCCAGCAGCTTATCTGAACAGACGAGTGAAGCTTTCTTT